The source of this T cell receptor (beta chain) is a study of PD-1 blockade in classical Hodgkin lymphoma. All patients experienced relapse after autologous stem cell transplantation, and brentuximab vedotin exposure was variable. Complete response, partial response or progressive disease was recorded as best response. Deletions cut 2 bases from V and 4 bases from J, with 11 bases between. The germline V gene has CDR1 SGHDT and CDR2 YYEEEE. CDR3 size: 14 residues. Assay used: immunoSEQ multiplex PCR; TCRdb lists only in-frame clones, some missing. The sample has tens of thousands of clones; roughly 80% are singletons.

The V and J genes are TRBV5-6 and TRBJ2-3; D is uncertain. This clonotype originated in a human donor with classical Hodgkin lymphoma. The sequenced sample was peripheral blood mononuclear cells (PBMCs), obtained before the second cycle of nivolumab. The CDR3, as DNA: TGTGCCAGCAGCTTAGATGGGTTTTCAGATACGCAGTATTTT. Protein product: CASSLDGFSDTQYF.